These 21 T cell receptor beta chains came from one sample sequenced in a study of cytomegalovirus exposure and HLA in healthy donors. Clones were sequenced by immunoSEQ multiplex PCR, and TCRdb holds only the in-frame ones, with some missing. The sample lists 190,000 or so clones; around 82% were seen once. The sequenced sample was PBMCs. The receptors derive from a woman aged 18-35 years in good health and CMV-seropositive.

The V and J genes are TRBV21-1 and TRBJ2-7; TRBD2 reflects the table's D call only, with no check against the DNA. TRBV21-1 is assigned pseudogene status. The length of the CDR3 is 13 residues. The CDR3 region is CASSKVGADEQYF. CDR3 bases: TGTGCCAGCAGCAAAGTCGGAGCGGACGAGCAGTACTTC.

The table lists this clone with a count of one. The gene calls are TRBV28 and TRBJ1-5, with D possibly matching TRBD1 (5 bases). The CDR3 runs 16 residues. Germline CDR1 and CDR2: MDHEN and SYDVKM. Trimming took 5 bases from V and 2 from J, leaving 16 bases between them. CDR3 nucleotides: TGTGCCAGCAGTGCCCCCGGGGGTATGGGCAATCAGCCCCAGCATTTT. Protein: CASSAPGGMGNQPQHF. Looking up the rest from reference TRBV28 and TRBJ1-5 gives the full variable domain: DVKVTQSSRYLVKRTGEKVFLECVQDMDHENMFWYRQDPGLGLRLIYFSYDVKMKEKGDIPEGYSVSREKKERFSLILESASTNQTSMYLCASSAPGGMGNQPQHFGDGTRLSIL.

The V gene is TRBV5-4, the J gene TRBJ1-1, with D perhaps TRBD1 (6 bases). CDR3 length: 16 residues. Germline V gives CDR1 SGHNT, CDR2 YYREEE (reference sequence). The V gene lost 2 bases and the J gene lost 0 bases, with 14 bases spanning the gap. As DNA, the CDR3 is TGTGCCAGCAGCTTTTTGCCTACAGGGCTGAACACTGAAGCTTTCTTT. This encodes CASSFLPTGLNTEAFF.

This chain connects TRBV5-4 to TRBJ2-5; D is unresolved. The CDR3 spans 13 residues. V was clipped by 0 bases and J by 0 bases, with 3 bases between them. In germline, CDR1 is SGHNT, CDR2 YYREEE (reference sequence). CDR3 in amino acids: CASSLDNQETQYF. The CDR3, as DNA: TGTGCCAGCAGCTTGGACAACCAAGAGACCCAGTACTTC.

This clone was recorded once. The J gene is TRBJ1-2, the V gene TRBV18; TRBD1 matches 9 bases. Germline CDR1 KGHSH, CDR2 LQKENI. The CDR3 loop spans 13 amino acids. With V trimmed by 6 bases and J by 8 bases, 7 bases remained unmatched. In DNA form, the CDR3 reads TGTGCCAGCTCCCAAGGACAGGGGTACGGCTACACCTTC. Encoded protein: CASSQGQGYGYTF. Full variable domain (rest looked up from reference TRBV18 and TRBJ1-2): NAGVMQNPRHLVRRRGQEARLRCSPMKGHSHVYWYRQLPEEGLKFMVYLQKENIIDESGMPKERFSAEFPKEGPSILRIQQVVRGDSAAYFCASSQGQGYGYTFGSGTRLTVV.

This rearrangement joins TRBV11-2 to TRBJ2-7, with D maybe TRBD2 (5 bases). This CDR3 is built from 14 residues. V was clipped by 1 base and J by 4 bases, with 11 bases between them. CDR1 is SGHAT, CDR2 FQNNGV, per germline. Here the CDR3 DNA reads TGTGCCAGCAGCTTAGGCCGGAGGACGTACGAGCAGTACTTC. Encoded protein: CASSLGRRTYEQYF.

This clone appeared a single time. The gene calls are TRBV4-1 and TRBJ2-5; 7 nucleotides match TRBD1. Germline trimming cut 4 bases from V and 4 bases from J; bases unmatched to any gene: 9. The CDR3 totals 15 residues. Germline-derived CDR1 and CDR2 are MGHRA and YSYEKL. The CDR3 DNA reads as TGCGCCAGCAGCCCCCAGGGGGTGGGGGTAGAGACCCAGTACTTC. It translates to CASSPQGVGVETQYF.

The chain couples TRBV7-7 to TRBJ2-3, with 14 bases fitting TRBD2. The CDR3 is 16 residues long. Germline V CDR1 and CDR2: SSHAT, FNYEAQ (reference sequence). V trimming: 4 bases; J trimming: 2 bases; junction bases outside the gene matches: 2. CDR3 protein: CASSSGLAGVTDTQYF. The CDR3 nucleotides are TGTGCCAGCAGCTCGGGACTAGCGGGGGTCACAGATACGCAGTATTTT.

The V gene is TRBV19, the J gene TRBJ1-1; no reliable D call. V lost 8 bases, J lost 0 bases, and 13 bases lay in between. The CDR3 covers 14 residues. The germline V gene has CDR1 LNHDA and CDR2 SQIVND (reference sequence). The DNA of the CDR3 is TGTGCCAGTGGTCGGGTGAACATGAACACTGAAGCTTTCTTT. Encoded protein: CASGRVNMNTEAFF.

This chain joins TRBV9 and TRBJ2-1; no firm D call. V lost 4 bases and J 6 bases, leaving 14 bases between the germline ends. The CDR3 length is 14 residues. Germline values: CDR1 SGDLS, CDR2 YYNGEE. In DNA, the CDR3 is TGTGCCAGCAGCCCTACCGGGTCGGGCAATGAGCAGTTCTTC. Its protein is CASSPTGSGNEQFF. Using reference TRBV9 and TRBJ2-1 for the parts outside the CDR3, the full variable domain is DSGVTQTPKHLITATGQRVTLRCSPRSGDLSVYWYQQSLDQGLQFLIQYYNGEERAKGNILERFSAQQFPDLHSELNLSSLELGDSALYFCASSPTGSGNEQFFGPGTRLTVL.

The chain has TRBV21-1 and TRBJ1-5; TRBD1, as called in the table, went unchecked against the DNA. TRBV21-1 is listed as a pseudogene. The CDR3 loop spans 18 amino acids. The CDR3 spells CASRARDRGLIGNQPQHF. Here the CDR3 DNA reads TGTGCCAGCAGGGCCCGGGACAGGGGGCTTATTGGCAATCAGCCCCAGCATTTT.

In nucleotides, the CDR3 is TGTGCCATCAGTATGCGTCTAGTCGGCGCCGGGGAGCTGTTTTTT. Protein sequence: CAISMRLVGAGELFF. V gene TRBV10-3 combines with J gene TRBJ2-2; D call uncertain. The V end was cut by 5 bases, the J end by 6 bases, with 16 bases between. The CDR3 covers 15 residues. Germline assignment: CDR1 ENHRY and CDR2 SYGVKD.

This sequence joins TRBV6-4 and TRBJ2-2; 10 nucleotides match TRBD2. V shed 4 bases and J 2 bases; nucleotides not matched to a gene: 7. Germline CDR1 MRHNA, CDR2 SNTAGT. There are 17 residues in the CDR3. CDR3 bases: TGTGCCAGCAGTGCCATAGCGGGGGGACTTAACACCGGGGAGCTGTTTTTT. Protein product: CASSAIAGGLNTGELFF.

The chain has TRBV5-1 and TRBJ2-3, with D possibly being TRBD2 (5 bases). Germline loops: CDR1 SGHRS, CDR2 YFSETQ. This CDR3 has 15 amino acids. The V gene lost 3 bases and the J gene lost 0 bases, with 11 bases spanning the gap. The DNA of the CDR3 is TGCGCCAGCAGCTCACGGGGAATGAGCACAGATACGCAGTATTTT. Protein product: CASSSRGMSTDTQYF.

The rearrangement uses TRBV5-1 and TRBJ2-5; 13 bases are shared with TRBD2. The V and J ends lost 6 bases and 3 bases, in that order; junction bases with no gene match: 23. The length of the CDR3 is 21 residues. Germline assignment: CDR1 SGHRS and CDR2 YFSETQ. CDR3 nucleotides: TGCGCCAGCACATCGTCGCCGGGACTAGCGGGGACTTACGGAATCGAAGAGACCCAGTACTTC. It translates to CASTSSPGLAGTYGIEETQYF.

The chain couples TRBV6-6 to TRBJ1-4; possibly TRBD1 for D (6 bases). The germline V gene encodes CDR1 MNHNY and CDR2 SVGAGI (reference sequence). The length of the CDR3 is 16 residues. V was cut by 6 bases and J by 4 bases, with 18 bases left in between. The CDR3 region has the DNA TGTGCCAGCAGGCCATCGACGGGGGGCCATAATGAAAAACTGTTTTTT. Protein: CASRPSTGGHNEKLFF.

This chain links TRBV19 with TRBJ1-6; D may be TRBD1 (6 bases). CDR3 length: 14 amino acids. The ends were cut back, 6 bases at V and 10 bases at J, with 16 bases in the middle. Germline CDR1 and CDR2: LNHDA and SQIVND (reference sequence). In DNA, the CDR3 is TGTGCCAGTAGCCTCCGCCCAAGGGGGTCACCCCTCCACTTT. It codes for CASSLRPRGSPLHF.

The rearrangement links TRBV10-3 to TRBJ2-5, with D possibly matching TRBD1 (6 bases). CDR1 is ENHRY, CDR2 SYGVKD, per germline. The CDR3 loop spans 15 amino acids. The germline V and J ends were trimmed by 3 bases and 6 bases, with 17 bases remaining between them. In DNA form, the CDR3 reads TGTGCCATCAGTGACTCCGGACAGTTCGGGCAGACCCAGTACTTC. Residues: CAISDSGQFGQTQYF.

This chain connects TRBV2 to TRBJ2-2; no definite D call. The CDR3 length is 12 residues. The germline V gene has CDR1 SNHLY and CDR2 FYNNEI. V shed 4 bases and J shed 4 bases, with 4 bases lying between them. This chain's CDR3 is CASSASTGELFF. The CDR3 region has the DNA TGTGCCAGCAGTGCTAGCACCGGGGAGCTGTTTTTT.

The V call is TRBV7-3, the J call TRBJ2-3, with 9 bases matching TRBD2. The CDR3 covers 16 residues. Germline V gene data show CDR1 as SGHTA and CDR2 as FQGTGA. V shed 4 bases, J shed 2 bases, and the junction held 7 bases outside the gene matches. CDR3 protein: CASSSPSSGATDTQYF. The CDR3 DNA is TGTGCCAGCAGCTCCCCGTCTAGCGGGGCCACAGATACGCAGTATTTT.

The V and J genes are TRBV27 and TRBJ2-3; D ambiguous. V was pared by 10 bases and J by 4 bases, with 18 bases between. CDR1 MNHEY and CDR2 SMNVEV come from the germline V gene (reference sequence). The CDR3 spans 14 residues. In DNA, the CDR3 is TGTGCCAAAACCCAGGTAGAAGTTCCAGATACGCAGTATTTT. Translation gives CAKTQVEVPDTQYF.